The clone carrying this TCR beta chain has only a few counts. TCRdb itself ran the 5' RACE reads through MiXCR, one entry per CDR3 protein. The sample lists around 590,000 distinct CDR3 sequences, over 9% occurring once. The CDR3 sequence is 18 residues long. The V gene's germline CDR1 is LNHDA and CDR2 SQIVND (reference sequence). The V end was cut by 0 bases, the J end by 1 base, with 16 bases between. The data originate from a study of T cells after yellow fever vaccination. The V and J genes are TRBV19 and TRBJ1-5, with D unclear. The source material was PBMCs, sampled on the day of the yellow fever booster vaccination. This clonotype originated in a man aged 25 to 45 who received the YFV17D yellow fever vaccine. CDR3 sequence: CASSIDRAGGMSNQPQHF. The CDR3 bases are TGTGCCAGTAGTATAGATCGCGCAGGAGGAATGAGCAATCAGCCCCAGCATTTT.